Given below is one T cell receptor beta chain in context. Measured with immunoSEQ multiplex PCR; TCRdb has only the in-frame clones, and not every one. The sample yields tens of thousands of clones, more than 75% seen once. These data are taken from a study of T cell responses to AZD1222 COVID-19 vaccine. The V end was cut by 1 base, the J end by 2 bases, with 12 bases between. Germline CDR1 and CDR2: KGHSH and LQKENI. CDR3 size: 15 residues. The TCR sequence derives from an adult who received the AZD1222 COVID-19 vaccine. The sample consisted of peripheral blood, taken 28 days after the second AZD1222 dose. V usage is TRBV18 and J usage is TRBJ2-7, with D perhaps given as TRBD1 or TRBD2 (5 bases each). The CDR3 loop reads CASSPRSGLAYEQYF. DNA for the CDR3: TGTGCCAGCTCACCACGTTCGGGGCTAGCCTACGAGCAGTACTTC. Combining the CDR3 with reference TRBV18 and TRBJ2-7 gives the whole variable domain NAGVMQNPRHLVRRRGQEARLRCSPMKGHSHVYWYRQLPEEGLKFMVYLQKENIIDESGMPKERFSAEFPKEGPSILRIQQVVRGDSAAYFCASSPRSGLAYEQYFGPGTRLTVT.